This T cell receptor (beta chain) was profiled in a study of cytomegalovirus exposure and HLA in healthy donors. Findings and limits, study-wide: The study found most TCR sequences rare, yet found some public TCRs in many donors.

The CDR3 contains 13 residues. The V gene lost 5 bases and the J gene lost 4 bases, with 11 bases spanning the gap. Germline-derived CDR1 and CDR2 are SGHTA and FQGTGA. A remark on this clone: As yet, its antigen is unknown.

60 Vbeta and 13 Jbeta primers were used in PCR. Produced via immunoSEQ multiplex PCR; TCRdb's table is partial and in-frame only. The sample lists 200,000 to 250,000 clones; about 80% were seen once. The chain recombines TRBV7-3 with TRBJ1-1; no firm D call. Specimen: PBMCs. The origin of this receptor is a woman aged 60-70 years in good health and CMV-seropositive. The CDR3 spells CASSRLGLTEAFF. As DNA, the CDR3 is TGTGCCAGCAGCCGCCTCGGACTCACTGAAGCTTTCTTT.